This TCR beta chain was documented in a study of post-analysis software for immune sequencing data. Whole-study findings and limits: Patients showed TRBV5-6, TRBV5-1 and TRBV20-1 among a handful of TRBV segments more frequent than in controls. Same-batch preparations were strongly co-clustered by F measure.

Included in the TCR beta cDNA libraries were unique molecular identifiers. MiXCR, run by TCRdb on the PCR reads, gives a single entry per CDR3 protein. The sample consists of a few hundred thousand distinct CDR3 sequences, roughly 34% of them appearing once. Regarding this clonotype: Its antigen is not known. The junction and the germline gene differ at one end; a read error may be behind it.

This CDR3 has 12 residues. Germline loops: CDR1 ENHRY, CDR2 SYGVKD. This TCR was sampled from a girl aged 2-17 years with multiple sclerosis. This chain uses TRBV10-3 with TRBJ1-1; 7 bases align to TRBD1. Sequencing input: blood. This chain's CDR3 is CTINRGNTEAFF. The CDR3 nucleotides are TGTACCATCAACAGGGGGAACACTGAAGCTTTCTTT.